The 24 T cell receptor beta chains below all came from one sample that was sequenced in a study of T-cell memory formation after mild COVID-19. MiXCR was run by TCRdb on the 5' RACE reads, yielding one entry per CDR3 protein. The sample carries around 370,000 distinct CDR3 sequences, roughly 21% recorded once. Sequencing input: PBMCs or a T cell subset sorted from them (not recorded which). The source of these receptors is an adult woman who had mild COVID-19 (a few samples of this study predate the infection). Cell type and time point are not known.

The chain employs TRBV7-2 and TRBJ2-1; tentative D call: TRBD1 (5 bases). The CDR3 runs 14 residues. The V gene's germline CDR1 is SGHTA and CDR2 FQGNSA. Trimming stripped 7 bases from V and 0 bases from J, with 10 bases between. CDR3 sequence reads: CASNFDSSYNEQFF. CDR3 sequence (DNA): TGTGCCAGCAACTTTGACAGCTCCTACAATGAGCAGTTCTTC.

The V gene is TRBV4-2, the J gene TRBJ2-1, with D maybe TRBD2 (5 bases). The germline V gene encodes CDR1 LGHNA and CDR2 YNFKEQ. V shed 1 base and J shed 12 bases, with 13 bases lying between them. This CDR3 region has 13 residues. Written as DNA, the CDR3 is TGTGCCAGCAGCCAAGGGACGAGGGAAGGGCAGTTCTTC. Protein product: CASSQGTREGQFF.

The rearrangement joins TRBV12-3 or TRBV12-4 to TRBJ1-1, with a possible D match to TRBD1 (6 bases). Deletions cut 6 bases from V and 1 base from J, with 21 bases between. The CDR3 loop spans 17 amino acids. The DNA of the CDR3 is TGTGCCAGCAGCCAGAAACAGGGAAGGGGGGCGAACACTGAAGCTTTCTTT. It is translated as CASSQKQGRGANTEAFF.

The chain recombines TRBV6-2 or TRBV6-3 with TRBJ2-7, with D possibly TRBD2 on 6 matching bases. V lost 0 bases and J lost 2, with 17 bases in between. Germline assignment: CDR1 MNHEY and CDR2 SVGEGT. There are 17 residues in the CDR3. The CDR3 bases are TGTGCCAGCAGTTACTCGACTACTATAGGACTAACCTACGAGCAGTACTTC. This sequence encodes CASSYSTTIGLTYEQYF.

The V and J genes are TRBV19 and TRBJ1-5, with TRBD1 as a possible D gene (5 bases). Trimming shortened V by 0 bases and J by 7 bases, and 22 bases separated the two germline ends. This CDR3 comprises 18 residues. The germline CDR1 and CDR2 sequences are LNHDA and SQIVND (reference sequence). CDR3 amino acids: CASSIDSWGVGAGQPQHF. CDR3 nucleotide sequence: TGTGCCAGTAGTATAGATTCCTGGGGGGTAGGGGCGGGACAGCCCCAGCATTTT.

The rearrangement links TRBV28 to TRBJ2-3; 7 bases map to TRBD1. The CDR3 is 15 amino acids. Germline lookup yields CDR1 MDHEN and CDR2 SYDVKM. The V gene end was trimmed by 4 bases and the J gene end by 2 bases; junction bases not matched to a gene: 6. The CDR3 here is CASSSGQTLTDTQYF. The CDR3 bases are TGTGCCAGCAGTTCGGGACAGACCCTCACAGATACGCAGTATTTT.

This chain's CDR3 is CASSENGSYEQYF. The CDR3 DNA is TGTGCCAGCAGTGAAAACGGCTCCTACGAGCAGTACTTC. The chain uses TRBV2 and TRBJ2-7; D not resolved. This CDR3 is 13 amino acids long. CDR1 is SNHLY, CDR2 FYNNEI, per germline. Trimming removed 2 bases from V and 0 bases from J, with 5 bases in between.

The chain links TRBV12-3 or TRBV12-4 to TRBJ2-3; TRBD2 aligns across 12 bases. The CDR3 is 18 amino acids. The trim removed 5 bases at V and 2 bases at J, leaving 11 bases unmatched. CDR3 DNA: TGTGCCAGCAGTCGCTCGACTAGCGGGGGTCCAGTCACAGATACGCAGTATTTT. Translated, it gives CASSRSTSGGPVTDTQYF.

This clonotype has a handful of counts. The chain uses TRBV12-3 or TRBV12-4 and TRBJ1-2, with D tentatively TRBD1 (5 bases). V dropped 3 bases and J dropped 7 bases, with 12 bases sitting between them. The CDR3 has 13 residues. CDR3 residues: CASSFGGAGGYTF. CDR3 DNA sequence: TGTGCCAGCAGTTTTGGAGGGGCAGGTGGCTACACCTTC.

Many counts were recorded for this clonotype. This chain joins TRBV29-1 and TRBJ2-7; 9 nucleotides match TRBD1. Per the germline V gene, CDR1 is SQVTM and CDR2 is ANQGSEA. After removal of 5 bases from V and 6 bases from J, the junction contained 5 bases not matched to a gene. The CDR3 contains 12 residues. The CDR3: CSVKGQGGEQYF. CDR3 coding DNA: TGCAGCGTTAAGGGACAGGGCGGCGAGCAGTACTTC.

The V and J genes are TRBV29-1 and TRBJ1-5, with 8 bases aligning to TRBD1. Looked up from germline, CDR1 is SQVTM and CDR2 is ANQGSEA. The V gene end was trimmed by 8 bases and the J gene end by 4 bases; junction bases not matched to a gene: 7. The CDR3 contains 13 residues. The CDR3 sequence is CSTGQGPNQPQHF. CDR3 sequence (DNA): TGCAGCACCGGACAGGGACCTAATCAGCCCCAGCATTTT.

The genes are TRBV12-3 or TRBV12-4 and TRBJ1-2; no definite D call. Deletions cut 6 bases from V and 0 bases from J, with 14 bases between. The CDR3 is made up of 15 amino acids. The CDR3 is CASSKPGVANYGYTF. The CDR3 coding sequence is TGTGCCAGCAGCAAACCCGGTGTAGCTAACTATGGCTACACCTTC.

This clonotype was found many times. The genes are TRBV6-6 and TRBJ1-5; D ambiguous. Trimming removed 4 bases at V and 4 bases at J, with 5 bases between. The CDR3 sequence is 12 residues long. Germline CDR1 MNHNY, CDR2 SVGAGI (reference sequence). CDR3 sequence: CASSFLNQPQHF. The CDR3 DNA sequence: TGTGCCAGCAGTTTCCTGAATCAGCCCCAGCATTTT.

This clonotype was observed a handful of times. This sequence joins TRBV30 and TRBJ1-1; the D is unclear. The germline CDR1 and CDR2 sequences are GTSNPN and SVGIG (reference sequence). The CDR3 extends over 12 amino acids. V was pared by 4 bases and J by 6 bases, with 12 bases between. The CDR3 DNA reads TGTGCCTGGAAAATGGGTAGGGCTGAAGCTTTCTTT. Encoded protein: CAWKMGRAEAFF.

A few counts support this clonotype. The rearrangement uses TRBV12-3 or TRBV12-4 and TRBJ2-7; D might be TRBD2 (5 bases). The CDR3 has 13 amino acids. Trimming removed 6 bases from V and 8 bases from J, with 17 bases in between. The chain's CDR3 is CASSPPGIRKQYF. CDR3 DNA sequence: TGTGCCAGCAGCCCCCCCGGGATCCGAAAGCAGTACTTC.

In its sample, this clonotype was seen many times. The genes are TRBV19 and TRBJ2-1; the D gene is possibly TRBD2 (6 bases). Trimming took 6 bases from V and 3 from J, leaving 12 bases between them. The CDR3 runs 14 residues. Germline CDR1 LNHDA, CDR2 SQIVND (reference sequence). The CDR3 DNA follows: TGTGCCAGTAGCCGAGGAGGGGACTACAATGAGCAGTTCTTC. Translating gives CASSRGGDYNEQFF.

This CDR3 is CASSEGTGGEETQYF. In DNA form, the CDR3 reads TGCGCCAGCAGCGAAGGGACAGGGGGCGAAGAGACCCAGTACTTC. The chain links TRBV5-1 to TRBJ2-5; 12 bases match TRBD1. V lost 4 bases, J lost 3 bases, and 4 bases stayed unmatched. There are 15 residues in the CDR3. The germline CDR1 and CDR2 sequences are SGHRS and YFSETQ. The entire variable domain, with the rest obtained from reference TRBV5-1 and TRBJ2-5, is as follows: KAGVTQTPRYLIKTRGQQVTLSCSPISGHRSVSWYQQTPGQGLQFLFEYFSETQRNKGNFPGRFSGRQFSNSRSEMNVSTLELGDSALYLCASSEGTGGEETQYFGPGTRLLVL.

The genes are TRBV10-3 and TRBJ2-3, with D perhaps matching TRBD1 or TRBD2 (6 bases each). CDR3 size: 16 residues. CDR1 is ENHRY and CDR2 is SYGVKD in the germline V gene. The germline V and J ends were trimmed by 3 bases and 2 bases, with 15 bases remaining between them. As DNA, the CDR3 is TGTGCCATCAGTGAAGTAGGGGGGTCACTCACAGATACGCAGTATTTT. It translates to CAISEVGGSLTDTQYF.

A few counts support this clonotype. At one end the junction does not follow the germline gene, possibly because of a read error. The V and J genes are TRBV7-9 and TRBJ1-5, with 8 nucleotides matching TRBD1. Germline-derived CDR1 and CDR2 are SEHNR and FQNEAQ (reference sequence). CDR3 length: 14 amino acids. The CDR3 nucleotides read TGTGCCGGCAGCCAGGACAGGGGCAATCAGCCCCAGCATTTT. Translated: CAGSQDRGNQPQHF.

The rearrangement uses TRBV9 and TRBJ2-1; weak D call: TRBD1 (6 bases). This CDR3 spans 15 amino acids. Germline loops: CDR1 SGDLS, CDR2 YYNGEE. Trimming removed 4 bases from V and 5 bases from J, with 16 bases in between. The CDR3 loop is CASSLHFRGDNEQFF. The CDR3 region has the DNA TGTGCCAGCAGCTTACACTTCAGGGGTGACAATGAGCAGTTCTTC.

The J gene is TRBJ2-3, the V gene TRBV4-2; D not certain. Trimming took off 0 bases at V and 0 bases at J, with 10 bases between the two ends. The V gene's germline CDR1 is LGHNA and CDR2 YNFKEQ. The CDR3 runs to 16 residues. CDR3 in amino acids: CASSQEVSASTDTQYF. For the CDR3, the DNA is TGTGCCAGCAGCCAAGAAGTGTCGGCTAGCACAGATACGCAGTATTTT.

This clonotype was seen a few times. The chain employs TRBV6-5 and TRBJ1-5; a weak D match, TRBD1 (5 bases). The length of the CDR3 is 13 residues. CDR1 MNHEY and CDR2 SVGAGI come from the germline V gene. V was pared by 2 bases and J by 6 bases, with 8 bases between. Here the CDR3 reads CASSYQGTQPQHF. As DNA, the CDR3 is TGTGCCAGCAGTTACCAAGGGACTCAGCCCCAGCATTTT.

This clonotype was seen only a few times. This CDR3 reads CASSSPEDYEQYF. CDR3 bases: TGTGCCAGCAGCTCCCCGGAGGACTACGAGCAGTACTTC. The chain employs TRBV7-9 and TRBJ2-7, with D possibly being TRBD2 (5 bases). V was cut by 4 bases and J by 3 bases, with 10 bases left in between. Germline assignment: CDR1 SEHNR and CDR2 FQNEAQ (reference sequence). The CDR3 has 13 residues.

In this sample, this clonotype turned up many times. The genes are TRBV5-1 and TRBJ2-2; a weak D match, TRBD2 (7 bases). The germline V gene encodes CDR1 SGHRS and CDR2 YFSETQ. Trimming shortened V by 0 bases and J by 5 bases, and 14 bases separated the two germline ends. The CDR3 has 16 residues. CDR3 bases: TGCGCCAGCAGCTTGGTTGCGGGGGCGCCGACCGGGGAGCTGTTTTTT. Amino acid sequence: CASSLVAGAPTGELFF.